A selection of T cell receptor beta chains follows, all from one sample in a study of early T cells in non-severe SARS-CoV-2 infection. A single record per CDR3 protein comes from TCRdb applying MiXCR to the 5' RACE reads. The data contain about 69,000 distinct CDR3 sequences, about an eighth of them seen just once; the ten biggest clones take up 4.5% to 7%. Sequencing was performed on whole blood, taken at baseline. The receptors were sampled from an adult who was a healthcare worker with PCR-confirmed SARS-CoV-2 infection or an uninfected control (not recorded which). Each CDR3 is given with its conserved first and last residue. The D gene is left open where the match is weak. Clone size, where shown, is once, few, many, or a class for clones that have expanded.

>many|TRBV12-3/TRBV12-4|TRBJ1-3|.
CASSLIGRDGNTIYF
TGTGCCAGCAGTTTAATAGGCCGGGATGGAAACACCATATATTTT
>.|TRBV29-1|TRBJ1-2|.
CSVDRPLYGYTF
TGCAGCGTTGATCGCCCCCTCTATGGCTACACCTTC
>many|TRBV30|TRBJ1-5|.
CAWGRSSEQPQHF
TGTGCCTGGGGGAGATCATCGGAACAGCCCCAGCATTTT
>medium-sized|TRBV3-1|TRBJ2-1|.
CASSPRFESYNEQFF
TGTGCCAGCAGCCCCCGATTCGAATCCTACAATGAGCAGTTCTTC
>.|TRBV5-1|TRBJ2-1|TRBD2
CASSPREGGPGNEQFF
TGCGCCAGCAGCCCAAGGGAGGGAGGGCCGGGAAATGAGCAGTTCTTC
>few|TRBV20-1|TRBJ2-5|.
CSATQKDGQYF
TGCAGTGCTACACAGAAAGACGGCCAGTACTTC
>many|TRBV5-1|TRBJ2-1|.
CASSPNYNEQFF
TGCGCCAGCTCTCCCAACTACAATGAGCAGTTCTTC
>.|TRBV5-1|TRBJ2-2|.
CASSLLGGGTGELFF
TGCGCCAGCAGCTTGCTTGGAGGGGGCACCGGGGAGCTGTTTTTT
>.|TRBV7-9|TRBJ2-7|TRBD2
CASSLVHSGRWYEQYF
TGTGCCAGCAGCTTAGTCCATAGCGGGAGGTGGTACGAGCAGTACTTC
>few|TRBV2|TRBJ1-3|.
CASSEAGVGYTIYF
TGTGCCAGCAGTGAAGCTGGTGTAGGATACACCATATATTTT
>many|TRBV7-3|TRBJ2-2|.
CASSKGQRELFF
TGTGCCAGCAGTAAGGGTCAACGGGAGCTGTTTTTT
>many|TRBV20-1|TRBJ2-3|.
CSARGLTDTQYF
TGCAGTGCCCGGGGACTGACAGATACGCAGTATTTT
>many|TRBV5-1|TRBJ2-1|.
CASSLSRGRVDEQFF
TGCGCCAGCAGCTTGTCCCGGGGAAGGGTTGATGAGCAGTTCTTC
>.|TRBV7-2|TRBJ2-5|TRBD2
CASSSNSGGTETQYF
TGTGCCAGCAGCTCCAATAGCGGGGGCACCGAGACCCAGTACTTC
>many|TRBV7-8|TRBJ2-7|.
CASSLVGTSSYEQYF
TGTGCCAGCAGCTTAGTAGGAACGAGCTCCTACGAGCAGTACTTC
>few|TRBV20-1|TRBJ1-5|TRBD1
CSARPGQNDQPQHF
TGCAGTGCGCGACCGGGACAGAATGATCAGCCCCAGCATTTT
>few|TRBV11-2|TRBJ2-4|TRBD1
CASSQREGIQGAIAKNIQYF
TGTGCCAGCAGCCAAAGAGAAGGAATACAGGGGGCGATAGCCAAAAACATTCAGTACTTC
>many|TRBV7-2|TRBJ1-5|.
CASSILDRKDQPQHF
TGTGCCAGCAGCATCTTAGACAGGAAAGATCAGCCCCAGCATTTT
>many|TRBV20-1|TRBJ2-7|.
CSARVGKASIYEQYF
TGCAGTGCTAGAGTGGGGAAGGCTTCCATTTACGAGCAGTACTTC
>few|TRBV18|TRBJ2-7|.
CASSPEGNEQYF
TGTGCCAGCTCACCGGAGGGGAACGAGCAGTACTTC
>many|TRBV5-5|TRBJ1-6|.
CASSPTSWSSYNSPLHF
TGTGCCAGCAGCCCTACGTCGTGGAGCTCCTATAATTCACCCCTCCACTTT
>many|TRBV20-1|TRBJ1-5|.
CSARAGTYSNQPQHF
TGCAGTGCTAGAGCCGGGACATATAGCAATCAGCCCCAGCATTTT
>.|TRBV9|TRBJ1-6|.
CASNPLRGNYNSPLHF
TGTGCCAGCAACCCCCTCCGAGGGAACTATAATTCACCCCTCCACTTT
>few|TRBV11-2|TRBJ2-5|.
CASSSYYGAETQYF
TGTGCCAGCAGCTCCTATTACGGGGCCGAGACCCAGTACTTC
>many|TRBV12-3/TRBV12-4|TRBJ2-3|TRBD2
CASSLRTSGLNTDTQYF
TGTGCCAGCAGTTTACGGACTAGCGGCCTAAACACAGATACGCAGTATTTT
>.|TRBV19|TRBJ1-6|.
CASRADLNSPLHF
TGTGCCAGTAGAGCGGACCTAAATTCACCCCTCCACTTT
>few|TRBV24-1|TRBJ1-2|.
CATSDKSGTPRKGYTF
TGTGCCACCAGTGATAAATCCGGGACCCCCAGGAAGGGCTACACCTTC
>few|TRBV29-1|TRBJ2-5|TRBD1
CSVEYRGRMSF
TGCAGCGTCGAATACAGGGGGCGCATGTCCTTC
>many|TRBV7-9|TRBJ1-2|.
CASSPTNYGYTF
TGTGCCAGCAGCCCAACTAACTATGGCTACACCTTC
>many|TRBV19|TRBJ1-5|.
CAARDPNQPQHF
TGTGCCGCCCGGGATCCCAATCAGCCCCAGCATTTT
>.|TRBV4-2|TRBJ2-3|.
CASSHTSVDTQYF
TGTGCCAGCAGCCATACCTCTGTGGATACGCAGTATTTT
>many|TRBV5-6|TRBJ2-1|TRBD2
CASSKLLAGGGNEQFF
TGTGCCAGCAGCAAATTACTAGCGGGAGGGGGAAATGAGCAGTTCTTC
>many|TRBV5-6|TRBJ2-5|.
CASSLGAGVETQYF
TGTGCCAGCAGCTTAGGAGCAGGGGTAGAGACCCAGTACTTC
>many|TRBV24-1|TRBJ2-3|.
CATSDAETPTDTQYF
TGTGCCACCAGTGATGCCGAGACACCCACAGATACGCAGTATTTT
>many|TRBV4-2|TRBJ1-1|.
CASSQEQTVTEAFF
TGTGCCAGCAGCCAAGAACAGACAGTAACTGAAGCTTTCTTT
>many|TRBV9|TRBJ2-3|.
CASSPGAHTADTQYF
TGTGCCAGCAGCCCGGGTGCCCACACAGCAGATACGCAGTATTTT
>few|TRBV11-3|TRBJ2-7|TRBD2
CASSSGGSYEQYF
TGTGCCAGCAGCTCGGGAGGGTCCTACGAGCAGTACTTC
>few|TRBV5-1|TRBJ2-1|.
CASSSTTGSYNEQFF
TGCGCCAGCAGCTCCACCACCGGATCCTACAATGAGCAGTTCTTC
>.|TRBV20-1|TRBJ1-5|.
CSALDSVGNQPQHF
TGCAGTGCCTTGGACAGCGTCGGCAATCAGCCCCAGCATTTT
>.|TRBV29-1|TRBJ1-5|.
CSVKGSNQPQHF
TGCAGCGTCAAGGGAAGCAATCAGCCCCAGCATTTT
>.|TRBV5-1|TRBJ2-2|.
CASSLDPNTGELFF
TGCGCCAGCAGCTTGGACCCAAACACCGGGGAGCTGTTTTTT
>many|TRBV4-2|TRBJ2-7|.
CASRGLGGTELSYEQYF
TGTGCCAGCAGGGGTCTAGGGGGGACGGAACTTTCCTACGAGCAGTACTTC